This TCR beta chain is from a study of T cells in pancreatic ductal adenocarcinoma. Broader study findings: Mean clonality was approximately 0.11 in tumors and about 0.079 in blood, not significantly different. Comparisons of tumor and blood clonality may show falsely lower tumor diversity. Results skew toward the minority of patients with early-stage disease. Tumor samples had fewer productive templates and approximately 8-fold fewer unique clonotypes than blood.

No neoadjuvant therapy was given to the selected pancreatic ductal adenocarcinoma patients before their surgery. Assay used: immunoSEQ multiplex PCR; TCRdb lists only in-frame clones, some missing. Among around 9,000 clones, 67% were seen once, and the ten largest hold 27%. As to this clone: No antigen is known for it.

Germline assignment: CDR1 MNHEY and CDR2 SMNVEV (reference sequence). This CDR3 has 14 residues. Trimming left V 7 bases short and J 3 bases short, with 14 bases between. The source is a human donor with pancreatic ductal adenocarcinoma. The V gene is TRBV27, the J gene TRBJ2-3, with D unclear. The material sequenced was pancreatic tumor tissue. The CDR3 region is CASILKTGTDTQYF. In nucleotides, the CDR3 is TGTGCCAGCATCCTGAAAACTGGTACAGATACGCAGTATTTT.